The rows below give T cell receptor beta chains drawn from one sample of a study of T-cell memory formation after mild COVID-19. Via MiXCR, TCRdb re-called the 5' RACE reads, giving one row per CDR3 protein. The table has over 350,000 distinct CDR3 sequences, approximately 25% seen once; the top ten hold 8.8%. The specimen was PBMCs or a T cell subset sorted from them (not recorded which). Receptors originate from an adult woman who had mild COVID-19 (a few samples of this study predate the infection). Cell type and time point are not known. Both conserved end residues are part of each CDR3. D genes are given only for firm matches. Only part of the rows carry a size: once, few, many, or a class if the clone is expanded.

D gene	clone size	V gene	J gene	CDR3 DNA	CDR3 protein
.	few	TRBV5-1	TRBJ2-5	TGCGCCAGCAGCACGGGGGACAGACAAGAGACCCAGTACTTC	CASSTGDRQETQYF
.	few	TRBV30	TRBJ1-3	TGTGCCTGGATGATCGGGTATGGAAACACCATATATTTT	CAWMIGYGNTIYF
.	.	TRBV5-6	TRBJ2-7	TGTGCCAGCAGCTTGGCTCAGGGGCCAACTTGGAGCTACGAGCAGTACTTC	CASSLAQGPTWSYEQYF
TRBD1	few	TRBV20-1	TRBJ1-5	TGCAGTGCTAGAAAGACAGGGAGCAATCAGCCCCAGCATTTT	CSARKTGSNQPQHF
TRBD2	.	TRBV2	TRBJ2-1	TGTGCCAGCAGTGAAGGACTAGCGGGTGGATTGCATGAGCAGTTCTTC	CASSEGLAGGLHEQFF
.	few	TRBV9	TRBJ2-5	TGTGCCAGCAGCGTAGAGGGAGGAATGGAGACCCAGTACTTC	CASSVEGGMETQYF
TRBD2	.	TRBV20-1	TRBJ2-3	TGCAGTGCTGGGGGGAGAGCGGGGGTTACAGATACGCAGTATTTT	CSAGGRAGVTDTQYF
.	.	TRBV3-1	TRBJ2-3	TGTGCCAGCAGCCAAGAAATGGTCGCAGGGACGGATACGCAGTATTTT	CASSQEMVAGTDTQYF
TRBD1	.	TRBV10-2	TRBJ2-6	TGCGCCAGCAGTGATTACAGGGGGCCTGGGGCCAACGTCCTGACTTTC	CASSDYRGPGANVLTF
.	many	TRBV6-2/TRBV6-3	TRBJ2-2	TGTGCCAGCAGTTACGATTCACGGAATACCGGGGAGCTGTTTTTT	CASSYDSRNTGELFF
TRBD1	few	TRBV7-9	TRBJ1-2	TGTGCCAGCAGCTTACCCCACCCGACGGGACAGCCTAACTATGGCTACACCTTC	CASSLPHPTGQPNYGYTF
TRBD2	few	TRBV18	TRBJ2-7	TGTGCCAGCTCACCCGCGGGAGTTCCCTACGAGCAGTACTTC	CASSPAGVPYEQYF
.	.	TRBV29-1	TRBJ2-7	TGCAGCGTTGGTGGTCCTTGGACTTACGAGCAGTACTTC	CSVGGPWTYEQYF
TRBD1	many	TRBV4-3	TRBJ2-3	TGCGCCAGCAGCCACCAAGGACAGGGTACGCAGTATTTT	CASSHQGQGTQYF
TRBD2	.	TRBV30	TRBJ2-3	TGTGCCTGGAGCACCGGGACTAGTGGGACAGATACGCAGTATTTT	CAWSTGTSGTDTQYF
.	.	TRBV7-8	TRBJ2-3	TGTGCCAGCAGCTTTTTGAACGTATCTGGGTTCACAGATACGCAGTATTTT	CASSFLNVSGFTDTQYF
.	few	TRBV5-5	TRBJ2-2	TGTGCCAGCAGCGGTCTTACGAACACCGGGGAGCTGTTTTTT	CASSGLTNTGELFF
.	few	TRBV9	TRBJ1-5	TGTGCCAGCAGCGTGGGGGGCACCAATCAGCCCCAGCATTTT	CASSVGGTNQPQHF
.	.	TRBV7-9	TRBJ1-3	TGTGCCAGCAGCCTGAGGGACTCCCCGGGTGAAAACACCATATATTTT	CASSLRDSPGENTIYF
.	.	TRBV29-1	TRBJ1-1	TGCAGCGTTGAAGATGAGGGAAGCGCTGAAGCTTTCTTT	CSVEDEGSAEAFF
.	few	TRBV6-1	TRBJ1-2	TGTGCCAGCACCTTAATCTATGGCTACACCTTC	CASTLIYGYTF
.	few	TRBV20-1	TRBJ2-1	TGCAGTGCCTCCATGGTTGAAAAGGCCGATGAGCAGTTCTTC	CSASMVEKADEQFF
.	few	TRBV20-1	TRBJ1-1	TGCAGTGCCGGGAGGAACACTGAAGCTTTCTTT	CSAGRNTEAFF
.	.	TRBV4-1	TRBJ2-7	TGCGCCAGCAGCCAAGATGGCACAACGGGCTACGAGCAGTACTTC	CASSQDGTTGYEQYF
.	few	TRBV20-1	TRBJ2-1	TGCAGTGCTGACGGGAACAGCGACAATGAGCAGTTCTTC	CSADGNSDNEQFF
.	.	TRBV7-9	TRBJ1-2	TGTGCCAGCAGCTTAGCGCGGGGACTCTATGGCTACACCTTC	CASSLARGLYGYTF
TRBD2	.	TRBV7-2	TRBJ2-1	TGTGCCAGCAGCCCCTGGGGGACTAGCGGAAATGAGCAGTTCTTC	CASSPWGTSGNEQFF
.	.	TRBV12-3/TRBV12-4	TRBJ2-2	TGTGCCAGCAGTTTACGGGGGTCGAACACCGGGGAGCTGTTTTTT	CASSLRGSNTGELFF
TRBD2	.	TRBV12-3/TRBV12-4	TRBJ2-1	TGTGCCAGCAGCCCGGGAGCTAGCGGGAGCCACAATGAGCAGTTCTTC	CASSPGASGSHNEQFF
.	few	TRBV20-1	TRBJ1-5	TGCAGTGGACAGCCAGCAAATCAGCCCCAGCATTTT	CSGQPANQPQHF
.	.	TRBV18	TRBJ2-1	TGTGCCAGCTCACCACAGGGCTTGAACAATGAGCAGTTCTTC	CASSPQGLNNEQFF
.	.	TRBV18	TRBJ2-7	TGTGCCAGCTCACCACGGGACTCCGAGCAGTACTTC	CASSPRDSEQYF